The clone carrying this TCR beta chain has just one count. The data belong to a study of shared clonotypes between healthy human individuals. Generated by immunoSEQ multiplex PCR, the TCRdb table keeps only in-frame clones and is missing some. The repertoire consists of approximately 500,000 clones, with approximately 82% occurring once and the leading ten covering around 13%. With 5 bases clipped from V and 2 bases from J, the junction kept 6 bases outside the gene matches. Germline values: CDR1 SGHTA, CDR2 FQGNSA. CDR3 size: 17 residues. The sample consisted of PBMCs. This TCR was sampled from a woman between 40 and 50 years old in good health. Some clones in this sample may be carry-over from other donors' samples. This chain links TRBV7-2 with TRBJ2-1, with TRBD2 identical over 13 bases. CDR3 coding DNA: TGTGCCAGCAGCAGGACTAGCGGGAGTATGACCTACAATGAGCAGTTCTTC. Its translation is CASSRTSGSMTYNEQFF.